This T cell receptor (beta chain) was sequenced in a study of T cell responses to AZD1222 COVID-19 vaccine (dated by TCRdb to about 2021). Regarding the complete study: AZD1222 recipients with second doses at about 4 weeks or about 12 weeks were pooled, because spike-specific TCR depth and breadth did not differ between schedules. TCR sequencing covered more than 230 trial participants: 207 given two doses of AZD1222 and 26 given two doses of MenACWY control vaccine. Enrollment into the trials was organized by age into subgroups of 18-55, 56-69 and 70-plus years, and those subgroups contained roughly 140, 27 and 60 TCR-sequenced participants, respectively. Broader findings and caveats from the paper: Participants were mostly white British, with more females than males. The authors suggested clonal diversity may have been underestimated. In the small 56-69-year group, the increase in depth fell short of significance, most likely because of low power. Reportedly, almost half of the unique spike-specific TCRs recognized epitopes lying outside the regions that are mutated in the B.1.351 and B.1.1.7 variants. Because no samples from the day 14 peak response were available, repertoires could be characterized only after the peak T cell response. Conclusions about previously exposed vaccinees are limited, since just five or six AZD1222 recipients were seropositive for SARS-CoV-2 at baseline. After two AZD1222 doses, spike-specific TCR breadth and depth were significantly higher than at day 0 and than in MenACWY recipients. The vaccine-associated CD4 TCRs covered the entire spike protein, and the dominant responses fell in regions 160-218 and 743-854.

The time point label for this specimen denotes: baseline before first vaccination. Samples from vaccinated people were obtained from the UK trials COV001 and COV002, which included a single-blind randomized controlled phase 2/3 trial of AZD1222 (ChAdOx1 nCoV-19) in healthy adults. For TCRbeta chain sequencing, PBMC samples from trial participants were taken at day 0 and at day 28 after the second dose. Based on the germline V gene (reference sequence), the CDR1 and CDR2 sequences are LNHNV and YYDKDF. The CDR3 contains 16 residues, cysteine and phenylalanine counted. The DNA shown is the 48-base CDR3, in frame from base 1. At the junction V is shortened by 6 bases and J by 2 bases, with 16 bases in between. On this clone itself: Its specific antigen is unknown. It has no much larger one-base neighbor in the sample; base qualities were not kept.

The CDR3 regions of human TCRbeta chains were analyzed by immunosequencing. Turning to the authors' computational methods: Repertoire TCRs were matched against a reference library of SARS-CoV-2-specific TCRs generated with the MIRA antigen-specificity platform. Breadth was defined as the fraction of unique TCRs that were SARS-CoV-2-associated. Depth was defined as the fraction of total T cells that were SARS-CoV-2-associated. Using the MIRA data, each spike-specific TCR was mapped to the spike region that the TCR reacts to and placed in a CD4 or CD8 class. Log10-transformed breadth and depth values were compared by one-way ANOVA with Sidak's multiple comparisons tests. In TCRdb, the immuneACCESS table is reduced to in-frame sequences with V and J assigned. These tables do not hold every clone; where another copy was compared, an unresolved V gene accounts for under half, and the others remain unexplained. V and J calls and clone size are copied from that table; D and trimming were computed from the DNA. The sample table contains more than 95,000 clones; only one count was recorded for approximately 88% of them. 4.2% of the sample goes to the ten largest clones.

The source was peripheral blood, collected on day 0 of AZD1222 vaccination. The receptor's source is an adult in good health. This chain joins TRBV15 to TRBJ2-2; TRBD1 is a possible D gene, resting on 6 matching bases. The base sequence is TGTGCCACCAGGAGTGCCGGGACACCTAACACCGGGGAGCTGTTTTTT. This translates into CATRSAGTPNTGELFF.